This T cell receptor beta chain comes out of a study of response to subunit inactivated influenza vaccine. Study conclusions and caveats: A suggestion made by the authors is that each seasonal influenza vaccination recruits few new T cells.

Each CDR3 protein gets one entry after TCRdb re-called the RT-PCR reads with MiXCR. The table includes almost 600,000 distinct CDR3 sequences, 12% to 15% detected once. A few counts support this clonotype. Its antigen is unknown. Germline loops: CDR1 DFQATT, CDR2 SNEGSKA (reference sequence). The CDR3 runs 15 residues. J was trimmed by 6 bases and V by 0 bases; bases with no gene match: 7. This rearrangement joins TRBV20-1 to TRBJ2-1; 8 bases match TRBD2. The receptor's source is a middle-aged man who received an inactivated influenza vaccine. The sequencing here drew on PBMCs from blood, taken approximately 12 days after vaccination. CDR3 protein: CSARDVSGDLNEQFF. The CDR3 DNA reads TGCAGTGCTAGAGATGTTAGCGGGGACCTCAATGAGCAGTTCTTC.